This T cell receptor beta chain was observed in a study of blood T cell repertoires in COVID-19. Study information: Acute-phase and convalescent COVID-19 samples originated in the United States, Italy and Spain. Sources were T cells, B-cell-depleted T cells, or PBMCs; the material itself was cDNA or gDNA.

Produced via immunoSEQ multiplex PCR; TCRdb's table is partial and in-frame only. The repertoire holds more than 60,000 clones, 88% seen once, with 43% in the top ten. Seattle's enrolled individuals joined amid active infection and were then monitored longitudinally. Germline V CDR1 and CDR2: SEHNR, FQNEAQ (reference sequence). The length of the CDR3 is 16 residues. V was pared by 5 bases and J by 5 bases, with 21 bases between. This clonotype originated in a woman aged 60-75 years with COVID-19, enrolled during active disease. The sequenced sample consisted of peripheral blood. This chain uses TRBV7-9 with TRBJ2-5; weak D call: TRBD2 (6 bases). DNA for the CDR3: TGTGCCAGCAGCCCCAGGGCAGCGGGCGGCCGGGAGACCCAGTACTTC. Its translation: CASSPRAAGGRETQYF.